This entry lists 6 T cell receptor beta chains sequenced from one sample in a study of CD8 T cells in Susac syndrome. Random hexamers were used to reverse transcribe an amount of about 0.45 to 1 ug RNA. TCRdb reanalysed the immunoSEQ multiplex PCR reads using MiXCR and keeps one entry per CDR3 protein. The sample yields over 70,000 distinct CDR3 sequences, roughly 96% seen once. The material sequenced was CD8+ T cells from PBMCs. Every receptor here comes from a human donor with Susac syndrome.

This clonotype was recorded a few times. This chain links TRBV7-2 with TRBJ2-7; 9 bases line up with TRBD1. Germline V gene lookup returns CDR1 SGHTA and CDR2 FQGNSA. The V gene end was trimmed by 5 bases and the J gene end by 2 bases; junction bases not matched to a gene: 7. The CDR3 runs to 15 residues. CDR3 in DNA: TGTGCCAGCAGCCCATCCGGGACAGGGACCTACGAGCAGTACTTC. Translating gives CASSPSGTGTYEQYF.

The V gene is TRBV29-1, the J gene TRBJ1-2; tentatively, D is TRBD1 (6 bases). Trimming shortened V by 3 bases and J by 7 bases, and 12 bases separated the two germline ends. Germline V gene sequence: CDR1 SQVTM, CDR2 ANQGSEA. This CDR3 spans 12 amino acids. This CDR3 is CSVDRGAFGYTF. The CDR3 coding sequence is TGCAGCGTTGATCGGGGGGCTTTTGGCTACACCTTC. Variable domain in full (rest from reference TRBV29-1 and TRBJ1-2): SAVISQKPSRDICQRGTSLTIQCQVDSQVTMMFWYRQQPGQSLTLIATANQGSEATYESGFVIDKFPISRPNLTFSTLTVSNMSPEDSSIYLCSVDRGAFGYTFGSGTRLTVV.

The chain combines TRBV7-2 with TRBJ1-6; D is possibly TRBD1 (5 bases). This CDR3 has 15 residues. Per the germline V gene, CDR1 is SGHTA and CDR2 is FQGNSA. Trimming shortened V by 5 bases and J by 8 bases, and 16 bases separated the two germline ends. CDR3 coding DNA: TGTGCCAGCAGCCCTCAGGGAACAGCCTATTCACCCCTCCACTTT. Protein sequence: CASSPQGTAYSPLHF.

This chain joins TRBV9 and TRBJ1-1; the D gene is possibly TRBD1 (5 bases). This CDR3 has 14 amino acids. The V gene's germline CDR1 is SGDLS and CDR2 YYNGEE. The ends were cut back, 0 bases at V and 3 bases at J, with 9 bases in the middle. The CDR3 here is CASSVAGGDTEAFF. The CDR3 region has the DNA TGTGCCAGCAGCGTAGCGGGGGGGGACACTGAAGCTTTCTTT.

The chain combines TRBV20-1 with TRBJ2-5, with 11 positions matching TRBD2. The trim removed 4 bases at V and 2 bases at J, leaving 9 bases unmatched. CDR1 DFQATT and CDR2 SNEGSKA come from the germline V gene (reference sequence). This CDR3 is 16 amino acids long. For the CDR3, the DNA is TGCAGTGCTATGGTACTAGCGGGGGACACTCAAGAGACCCAGTACTTC. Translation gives CSAMVLAGDTQETQYF.

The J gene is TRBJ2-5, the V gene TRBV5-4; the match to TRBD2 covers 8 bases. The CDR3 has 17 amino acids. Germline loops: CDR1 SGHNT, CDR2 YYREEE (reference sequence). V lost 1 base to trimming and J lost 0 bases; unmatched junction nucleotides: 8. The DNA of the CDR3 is TGTGCCAGCAGCTTGATTACGCTAGCGGGCCACCAAGAGACCCAGTACTTC. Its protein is CASSLITLAGHQETQYF. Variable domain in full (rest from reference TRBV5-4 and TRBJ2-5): ETGVTQSPTHLIKTRGQQVTLRCSSQSGHNTVSWYQQALGQGPQFIFQYYREEENGRGNFPPRFSGLQFPNYSSELNVNALELDDSALYLCASSLITLAGHQETQYFGPGTRLLVL.